This T cell receptor beta chain appears in the sequencing data of a study of blood T cell repertoires in COVID-19. Study in general: Italy, Spain and the United States were the sources of the convalescent and acute COVID-19 samples. PBMCs, B-cell-depleted T cells, or T cells were the source of the cDNA or gDNA that made up the material.

Germline V gene lookup returns CDR1 MNHNY and CDR2 SVGAGI (reference sequence). V dropped 2 bases and J dropped 2 bases, with 12 bases sitting between them. The CDR3 loop spans 15 amino acids. In the study's own analysis: How many nucleated cells were present was estimated from reference gene primer amplification. The method was immunoSEQ multiplex PCR; TCRdb's version includes in-frame clones alone and lacks a portion of them. That table furnishes V, J and clone size, whereas the DNA furnished D and trimming. This sample has some 220,000 clones, with around 80% found just once. The rearrangement joins TRBV6-6 to TRBJ2-5; tentative D call: TRBD1 (6 bases). The TCR comes from a man aged 45-60 years with active or convalescent COVID-19. The sample was peripheral blood. The CDR3 region is CASSYGRGWQETQYF. The CDR3 coding sequence is TGTGCCAGCAGTTACGGAAGGGGGTGGCAAGAGACCCAGTACTTC.